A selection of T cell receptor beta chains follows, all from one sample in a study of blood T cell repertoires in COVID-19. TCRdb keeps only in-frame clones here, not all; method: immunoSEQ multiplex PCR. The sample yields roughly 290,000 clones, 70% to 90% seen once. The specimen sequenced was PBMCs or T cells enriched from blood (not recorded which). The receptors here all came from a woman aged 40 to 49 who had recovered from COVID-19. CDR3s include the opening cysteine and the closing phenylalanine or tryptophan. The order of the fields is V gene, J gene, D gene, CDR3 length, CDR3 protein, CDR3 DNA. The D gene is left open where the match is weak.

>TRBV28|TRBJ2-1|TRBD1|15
CASTPPGQRPNEQFF
TGTGCCAGCACGCCCCCGGGACAGAGACCTAATGAGCAGTTCTTC
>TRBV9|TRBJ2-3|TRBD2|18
CASSPRGLAGAVRDTQYF
TGTGCCAGCAGCCCCCGGGGGCTAGCGGGAGCGGTCCGGGATACGCAGTATTTT
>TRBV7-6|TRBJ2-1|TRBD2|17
CASSGGPRSGSYNEQFF
TGTGCCAGCTCGGGGGGTCCCCGTTCCGGCTCCTACAATGAGCAGTTCTTC
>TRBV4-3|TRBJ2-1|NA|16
CASSQDPPYTYNEQFF
TGCGCCAGCAGCCAAGATCCCCCCTATACCTACAATGAGCAGTTCTTC
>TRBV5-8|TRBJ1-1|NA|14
CASTNVGVNTEAFF
TGTGCCAGCACAAATGTAGGGGTGAACACTGAAGCTTTCTTT
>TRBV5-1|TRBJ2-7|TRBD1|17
CASSLAPQTGGANEQYF
TGCGCCAGCAGCTTGGCTCCCCAGACAGGGGGAGCGAACGAGCAGTACTTC
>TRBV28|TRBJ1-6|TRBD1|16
CASSLRDRDINSPLHF
TGTGCCAGCAGTTTGAGGGACAGGGACATTAATTCACCCCTCCACTTT
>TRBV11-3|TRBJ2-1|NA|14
CASSLEGLYNEQFF
TGTGCCAGCAGCTTAGAGGGACTCTACAATGAGCAGTTCTTC
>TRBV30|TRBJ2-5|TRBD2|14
CASRTSGLQETQYF
TGTGCCTCTAGGACTAGCGGACTACAAGAGACCCAGTACTTC
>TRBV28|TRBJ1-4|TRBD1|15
CASSLYGQGYEKLFF
TGTGCCAGCAGTTTATACGGACAGGGTTACGAAAAACTGTTTTTT
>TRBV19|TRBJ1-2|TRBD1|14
CASEQTGGNRGYTF
TGTGCCAGCGAGCAGACAGGGGGCAATCGTGGCTACACCTTC
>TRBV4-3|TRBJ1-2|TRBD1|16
CASSQDGGQGGSGYTF
TGCGCCAGCAGCCAAGATGGAGGACAGGGGGGTAGCGGCTACACCTTC
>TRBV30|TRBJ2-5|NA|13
CAWTLLSQETQYF
TGTGCCTGGACCCTTCTCAGTCAAGAGACCCAGTACTTC
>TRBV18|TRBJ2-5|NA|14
CASSPGNNQETQYF
TGTGCCAGCTCACCAGGCAACAACCAAGAGACCCAGTACTTC